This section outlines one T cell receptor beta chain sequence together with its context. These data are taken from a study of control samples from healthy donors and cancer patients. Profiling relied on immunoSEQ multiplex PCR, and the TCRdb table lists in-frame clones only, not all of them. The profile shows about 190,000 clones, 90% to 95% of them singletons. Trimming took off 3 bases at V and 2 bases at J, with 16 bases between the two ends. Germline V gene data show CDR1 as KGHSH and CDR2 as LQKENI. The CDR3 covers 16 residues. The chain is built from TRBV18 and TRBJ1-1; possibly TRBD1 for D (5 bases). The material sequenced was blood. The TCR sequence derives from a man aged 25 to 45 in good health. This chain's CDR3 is CASSPVQGEINTEAFF. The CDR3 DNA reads TGTGCCAGCTCACCGGTCCAGGGCGAAATAAACACTGAAGCTTTCTTT.